The 6 T cell receptor beta chains below come from one sample, sequenced in a study of blood T cell repertoires in COVID-19. Method: immunoSEQ multiplex PCR; TCRdb's copy keeps in-frame clones and lacks some. This sample has some 130,000 clones, with approximately 70% found just once. Sequencing used peripheral blood. All receptors derive from a woman in her seventies with acute or convalescent COVID-19.

CDR3 residues: CASSMGGSSYNEQFF. CDR3 DNA: TGTGCCAGTAGTATGGGCGGGAGCTCCTACAATGAGCAGTTCTTC. The J gene is TRBJ2-1, the V gene TRBV19; 7 bases are a match to TRBD2. The CDR3 sequence is 15 residues long. CDR1 is LNHDA, CDR2 SQIVND, per germline (reference sequence). V dropped 3 bases and J dropped 0; count of bases not matched to a gene: 2.

The rearrangement joins TRBV7-9 to TRBJ2-3; no clear D gene. The V end was cut by 1 base, the J end by 5 bases, with 10 bases between. Germline CDR1 reads SEHNR; CDR2 reads FQNEAQ (reference sequence). The CDR3 consists of 14 residues. The CDR3 nucleotides are TGTGCCAGCAGCTTAGGCCTGTCCGGAGATACGCAGTATTTT. This sequence encodes CASSLGLSGDTQYF.

The genes are TRBV6-2 or TRBV6-3 and TRBJ1-2; no clear D. CDR3 length equals 13 residues. V dropped 5 bases and J dropped 4 bases, with 11 bases sitting between them. Germline assignment: CDR1 MNHEY and CDR2 SVGEGT. CDR3 residues: CASSKAGGYGYTF. The CDR3 DNA sequence: TGTGCCAGCAGTAAGGCGGGCGGCTATGGCTACACCTTC.

The chain couples TRBV7-9 to TRBJ2-7, with D perhaps matching TRBD2 (5 bases). V lost 1 base and J lost 4, with 11 bases in between. The CDR3 totals 14 residues. Germline-derived CDR1 and CDR2 are SEHNR and FQNEAQ (reference sequence). In DNA form, the CDR3 reads TGTGCCAGCAGCTTAGGAACGGGAACTTACGAGCAGTACTTC. Translating it yields CASSLGTGTYEQYF.

Only a few counts were recorded for this clone. The chain carries TRBV13 and TRBJ2-3, with 11 bases fitting TRBD2. The length of the CDR3 is 20 residues. The germline CDR1 and CDR2 sequences are PRHDT and FYEKMQ (reference sequence). Trimming removed 4 bases from V and 0 bases from J; junction bases left unmatched: 15. CDR3 residues: CASSSPGRLAGGPSTDTQYF. The CDR3, as DNA: TGTGCCAGCAGCTCCCCTGGGCGGCTAGCGGGGGGCCCAAGCACAGATACGCAGTATTTT.

This rearrangement joins TRBV5-4 to TRBJ2-1, with a tentative D call TRBD2 (7 bases). The V and J ends lost 5 bases and 4 bases respectively, with 16 bases between them. Germline CDR1 and CDR2: SGHNT and YYREEE (reference sequence). This CDR3 spans 15 amino acids. CDR3 residues: CASSLAGAFYNEQFF. The CDR3 coding sequence is TGTGCCAGCAGTCTGGCGGGGGCTTTTTACAATGAGCAGTTCTTC.